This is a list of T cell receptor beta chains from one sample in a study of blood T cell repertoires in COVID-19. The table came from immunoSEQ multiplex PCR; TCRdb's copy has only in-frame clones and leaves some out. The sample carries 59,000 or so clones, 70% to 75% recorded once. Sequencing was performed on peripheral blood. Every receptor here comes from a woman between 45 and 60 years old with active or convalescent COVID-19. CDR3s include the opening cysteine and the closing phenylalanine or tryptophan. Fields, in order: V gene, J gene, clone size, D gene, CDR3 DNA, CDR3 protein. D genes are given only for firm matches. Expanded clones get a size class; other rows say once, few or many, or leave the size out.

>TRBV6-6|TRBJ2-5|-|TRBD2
TGTGCCAGCAGTTACTCGTCCCGCGGGAGCGAGACCCAGTACTTC
CASSYSSRGSETQYF
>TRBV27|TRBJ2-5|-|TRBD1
TGTGCCAGCACTAGCCGGGACAGGGGGCGTGGGGAGACCCAGTACTTC
CASTSRDRGRGETQYF
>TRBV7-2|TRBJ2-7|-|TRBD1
TGTGCCAGCAGCAAGGACAGGGTGACCGAGCAGTACTTC
CASSKDRVTEQYF
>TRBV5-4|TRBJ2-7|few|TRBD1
TGTGCCAGCAGCTTAGCCCCGGGACAGTCCTACGAGCAGTACTTC
CASSLAPGQSYEQYF
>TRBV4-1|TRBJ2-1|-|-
TGCGCCAGCAGCCATCCCGTCTATTTCCATGAGCAGTTCTTC
CASSHPVYFHEQFF
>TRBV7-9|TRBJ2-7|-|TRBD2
TGTGCCAGCAGCTTATTCATAGCGGGAGCCTCCTACGAGCAGTACTTC
CASSLFIAGASYEQYF
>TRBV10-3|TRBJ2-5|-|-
TGTGCCATCAGGAAGCTACTAGCCGACGGGGCCCAGTACTTC
CAIRKLLADGAQYF
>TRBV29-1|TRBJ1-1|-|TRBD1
TGCAGCGTTGAAGACCGGGGACAGACCACTGAAGCTTTCTTT
CSVEDRGQTTEAFF
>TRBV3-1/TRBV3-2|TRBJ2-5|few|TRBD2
TGTGCCAGCAGCCCGCGGGTAGCGGGAGGGCCTGTCGAGACCCAGTACTTC
CASSPRVAGGPVETQYF
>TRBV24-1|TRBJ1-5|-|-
TGTGCCACCAGTCGAACAGGCCAGGGACAGCCCCAGCATTTT
CATSRTGQGQPQHF
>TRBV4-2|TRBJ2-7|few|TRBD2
TGTGCCAGCAGCCAAGAGCGGGAGTCGTACTACGAGCAGTACTTC
CASSQERESYYEQYF
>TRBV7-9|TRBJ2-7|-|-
TGTGCCAGCAGCTTAACAGGCGGGAACGAGCAGTACTTC
CASSLTGGNEQYF
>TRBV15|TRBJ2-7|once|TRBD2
TGTGCCACCAGCAGAGATCGAACTAGCGGGGTCTACGAGCAGTACTTC
CATSRDRTSGVYEQYF
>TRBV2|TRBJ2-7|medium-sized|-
TGTGCCAGCAGTGAACAATCCTACGAGCAGTACTTC
CASSEQSYEQYF
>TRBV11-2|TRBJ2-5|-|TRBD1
TGTGCCAGCAGCCGCAGGGGTGGACAGGGGGCTAGGGAGACCCAGTACTTC
CASSRRGGQGARETQYF
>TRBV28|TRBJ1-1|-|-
TGTGCCAGCAGTCCACAGGGTTGGACTGAAGCTTTCTTT
CASSPQGWTEAFF
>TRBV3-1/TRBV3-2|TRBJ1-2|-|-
TGTGCCAGCAGCCAAGAGGGGCGAGGAGGCTACACCTTC
CASSQEGRGGYTF
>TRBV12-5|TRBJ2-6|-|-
TGTGCTAGTGGGACGGACGGGACTCTGGGGGCCAACGTCCTGACTTTC
CASGTDGTLGANVLTF
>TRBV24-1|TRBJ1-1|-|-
TGTGCCACCAGTGATCCACAGGGCACTGAAGCTTTCTTT
CATSDPQGTEAFF
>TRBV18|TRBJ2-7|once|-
TGTGCCAGCTCACCCGGCGGCGAGCAGTACTTC
CASSPGGEQYF
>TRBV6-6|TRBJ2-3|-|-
TGTGCCAGCAGTTACACCTCGGGTAGCACAGATACGCAGTATTTT
CASSYTSGSTDTQYF
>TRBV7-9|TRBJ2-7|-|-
TGTGCCAGCGTCGACACCTACGAGCAGTACTTC
CASVDTYEQYF
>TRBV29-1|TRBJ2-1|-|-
TGCAGCGTTGAAAGCGTATCCGACGGGTATGAGCAGTTCTTC
CSVESVSDGYEQFF
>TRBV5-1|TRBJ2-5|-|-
TGCGCCAGCAGCACTGGACGGGGCCAAGAGACCCAGTACTTC
CASSTGRGQETQYF
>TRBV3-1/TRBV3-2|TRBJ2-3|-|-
TGTGCCAGCAGCCGGGACACCCGCACAGATACGCAGTATTTT
CASSRDTRTDTQYF
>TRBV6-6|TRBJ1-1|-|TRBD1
TGTGCCAGCAGTTTCCGGGACAGGATCCTTGAAGCTTTCTTT
CASSFRDRILEAFF
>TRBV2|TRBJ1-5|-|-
TGTGCCAGCAGCCCGCTCCGCTTGGCGCCCCAGCATTTT
CASSPLRLAPQHF
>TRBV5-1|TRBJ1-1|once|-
TGCGCCAGCAGCCAAGAGATGAACACTGAAGCTTTCTTT
CASSQEMNTEAFF
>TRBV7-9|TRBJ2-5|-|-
TGTGCCAGCAGCCCTCCACGCGCCTACCAAGAGACCCAGTACTTC
CASSPPRAYQETQYF
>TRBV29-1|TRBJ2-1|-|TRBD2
TGCAGCGTCGCGTTAGCGGGGCTTCACAATGAGCAGTTCTTC
CSVALAGLHNEQFF
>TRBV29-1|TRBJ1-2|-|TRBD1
TGCAGCGTTCCTCGACAGGGAAACTATGGCTACACCTTC
CSVPRQGNYGYTF
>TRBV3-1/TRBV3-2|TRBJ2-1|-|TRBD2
TGTGCCAGCAGAGTCACTAGCGGGAGCTCCTACAATGAGCAGTTCTTC
CASRVTSGSSYNEQFF
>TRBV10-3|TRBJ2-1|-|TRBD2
TGTGCCATAACCGAGGGTCGGGGAGGGGCCTACAATGAGCAGTTCTTC
CAITEGRGGAYNEQFF
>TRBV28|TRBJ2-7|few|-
TGTGCCAGCAGCCCCGCTGGGAGGTACGAGCAGTACTTC
CASSPAGRYEQYF
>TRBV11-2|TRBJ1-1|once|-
TGTGCCAGCAGGCCGGGGGGCCGAACTGAAGCTTTCTTT
CASRPGGRTEAFF
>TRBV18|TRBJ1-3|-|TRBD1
TGTGCCAGCTCACAGGCCGGGACAGGGGTTTTGGACACCATATATTTT
CASSQAGTGVLDTIYF
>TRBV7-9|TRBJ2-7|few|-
TGTGCCAGCAGCGGCAGGGGTAGCCACGAGCAGTACTTC
CASSGRGSHEQYF
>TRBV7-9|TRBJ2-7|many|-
TGTGCCAGCAGCCTATCCTACGAGCAGTACTTC
CASSLSYEQYF
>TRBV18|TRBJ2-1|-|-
TGTGCCAGCTCCGTTGGTGGAGGGGTCGATGAGCAGTTCTTC
CASSVGGGVDEQFF
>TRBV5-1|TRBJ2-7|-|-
TGCGCCAGCAGCTTGGATCGGGAGCTCTACGAGCAGTACTTC
CASSLDRELYEQYF
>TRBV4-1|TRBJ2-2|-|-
TGCGCCAGCAGCCAAGTTTGGATAGACAGGATAAACCGCGGGGAGCTGTTTTTT
CASSQVWIDRINRGELFF
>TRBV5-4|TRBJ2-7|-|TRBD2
TGTGCCAGCAGCTTGGCGGGAGGCCTACTCTCCTACGAGCAGTACTTC
CASSLAGGLLSYEQYF
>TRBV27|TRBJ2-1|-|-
TGTGCCAGCAGTTTACCCCGTGACAGGAGCTCCTACAATGAGCAGTTCTTC
CASSLPRDRSSYNEQFF
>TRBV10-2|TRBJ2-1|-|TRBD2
TGCGCCAGCAGTGATAATGCCGCGGGAGGGTGGCCCTACAATGAGCAGTTCTTC
CASSDNAAGGWPYNEQFF
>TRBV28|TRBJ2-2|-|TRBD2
TGTGCCAGCAGCCCCCCCGGGGCTAGCGGGGCCACCGGGGAGCTGTTTTTT
CASSPPGASGATGELFF
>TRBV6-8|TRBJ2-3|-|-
TGTGCCGCTCAGGGGCGACCTATAGATACGCAGTATTTT
CAAQGRPIDTQYF
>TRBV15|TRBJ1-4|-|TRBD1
TGTGCCACCAGCAGAGATCGGGGACAGGGAGACGAAAAACTGTTTTTT
CATSRDRGQGDEKLFF
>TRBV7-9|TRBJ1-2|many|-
TGTGCCAGCAGCTTTAGAGGACAAGCTTCCTTC
CASSFRGQASF
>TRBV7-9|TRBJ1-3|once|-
TGTGCCAGCAGCTTAGATGAAGCCCTCTCTGGAAACACCATATATTTT
CASSLDEALSGNTIYF
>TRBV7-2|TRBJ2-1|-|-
TGTGCCAGCAGCCAAGCTATGGAGGCCTACAATGAGCAGTTCTTC
CASSQAMEAYNEQFF
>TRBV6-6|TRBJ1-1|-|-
TGTGCCAGCATCGAGGGCAGGGGTGACATGAACACTGAAGCTTTCTTT
CASIEGRGDMNTEAFF
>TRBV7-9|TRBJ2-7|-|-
TGTGCCAGCAGCCCCTGGAGGGATACCTACGAGCAGTACTTC
CASSPWRDTYEQYF
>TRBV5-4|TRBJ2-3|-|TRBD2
TGTGCCAGCAGCTCCCAGACTAGCGGAGGCACAGATACGCAGTATTTT
CASSSQTSGGTDTQYF
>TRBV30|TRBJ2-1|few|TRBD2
TGTGCCTGGAGTGGGCCTAGCGGGGACTTCTACAATGAGCAGTTCTTC
CAWSGPSGDFYNEQFF
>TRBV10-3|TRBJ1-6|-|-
TGTGCCATCAGCGGACAGAATTCACCCCTCCACTTT
CAISGQNSPLHF
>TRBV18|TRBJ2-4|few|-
TGTGCCAGCTCACAAGCGGTAAGAAACATTCAGTACTTC
CASSQAVRNIQYF
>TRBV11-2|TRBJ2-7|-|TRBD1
TGTGCCAGCAGCTCAGGGGGCAGGGGTGGGATCTACGAGCAGTACTTC
CASSSGGRGGIYEQYF
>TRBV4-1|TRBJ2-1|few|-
TGCGCCAGCAGCCAAGAGTTTAATGCCTACTCCTACAATGAGCAGTTCTTC
CASSQEFNAYSYNEQFF
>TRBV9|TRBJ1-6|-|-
TGTGCCAGCAGCGTAGTAGGAGATAATTCACCCCTCCACTTT
CASSVVGDNSPLHF
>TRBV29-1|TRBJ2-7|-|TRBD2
TGCAGCGTAGGGGGACTAGCGGGAACCTACGAGCAGTACTTC
CSVGGLAGTYEQYF